This is a list of T cell receptor beta chains from one sample in a study of shared T cell receptors in the human thymus. Only in-frame clones appear in the TCRdb table, and some are missing; sequencing was by immunoSEQ multiplex PCR. Here the sample spans hundreds of thousands of clones, over 75% being singletons. The sample also formed part of further work on human thymus T cells.

Sequencing was performed on thymocytes. The receptors were gathered from a boy in the first two years of life with a congenital heart defect. Each CDR3 is given with its conserved first and last residue. A D gene is named only where the DNA matches it firmly. The size entry is marked missing in some rows and otherwise reads once, few, many or a size class.

>TRBV5-8|TRBJ2-1|TRBD2|.|16
CASSFLADPSYNEQFF
TGTGCCAGCAGCTTCCTAGCGGACCCCTCCTACAATGAGCAGTTCTTC
>TRBV14|TRBJ2-3|TRBD2|.|18
CASSQRGTSGTRGDTQYF
TGTGCCAGCAGCCAAAGGGGGACTAGCGGGACGAGGGGAGATACGCAGTATTTT
>TRBV10-2|TRBJ1-4|.|.|14
CASSEPGEGIELFF
TGCGCCAGCAGTGAACCGGGGGAGGGAATAGAACTGTTTTTT
>TRBV7-7|TRBJ2-2|.|.|12
CASKTATGELFF
TGTGCTAGCAAGACTGCAACCGGGGAGCTGTTTTTT
>TRBV27|TRBJ2-2|.|.|15
CASSFLGGETGELFF
TGTGCCAGCAGTTTTCTAGGGGGGGAAACCGGGGAGCTGTTTTTT
>TRBV29-1|TRBJ2-7|TRBD1|.|13
CSVGQGVTYEQYF
TGCAGCGTCGGACAGGGGGTGACGTACGAGCAGTACTTC
>TRBV15|TRBJ2-3|TRBD1|.|22
CATSSTPGQGFLSGARGDTQYF
TGTGCCACCAGCAGTACTCCGGGACAGGGGTTTCTCTCGGGAGCCCGGGGAGATACGCAGTATTTT
>TRBV5-1|TRBJ2-7|TRBD2|.|16
CASSFNHGTSSYEQYF
TGCGCCAGCAGCTTCAATCATGGGACTAGCTCCTACGAGCAGTACTTC
>TRBV4-1|TRBJ2-3|TRBD1|once|16
CASSRRTGPRADTQYF
TGCGCCAGCAGCCGCCGGACAGGACCCCGCGCAGATACGCAGTATTTT
>TRBV7-2|TRBJ2-7|TRBD2|.|15
CASSPRLAGASEQYF
TGTGCCAGCAGCCCCCGACTAGCGGGAGCAAGCGAGCAGTACTTC
>TRBV7-2|TRBJ1-2|TRBD1|.|15
CASTGRDRGFYGYTF
TGTGCCAGCACCGGCCGGGACAGGGGATTCTATGGCTACACCTTC
>TRBV4-1|TRBJ2-5|.|.|16
CASSQDKISGQETQYF
TGCGCCAGCAGCCAAGATAAGATCAGCGGCCAAGAGACCCAGTACTTC
>TRBV5-1|TRBJ2-1|TRBD1|.|16
CASSSPKTGRPNEQFF
TGCGCCAGCAGCTCACCGAAGACAGGGAGACCGAATGAGCAGTTCTTC
>TRBV29-1|TRBJ1-1|.|.|18
CSAEYRSPGTGRDTEAFF
TGCAGCGCCGAATACCGCTCCCCCGGAACAGGGAGGGACACTGAAGCTTTCTTT
>TRBV5-6|TRBJ1-1|.|.|13
CASSLVPSNLSFF
TGTGCCAGCAGCTTGGTTCCCAGTAATCTGTCTTTCTTT
>TRBV27|TRBJ1-2|TRBD1|.|17
CASSLSERDRGSYGYTF
TGTGCCAGCAGTTTATCGGAGAGGGACAGGGGGAGCTATGGCTACACCTTC
>TRBV30|TRBJ1-5|TRBD1|.|15
CAWRPGQYSNQPQHF
TGTGCCTGGAGGCCGGGACAGTATAGCAATCAGCCCCAGCATTTT
>TRBV7-2|TRBJ2-3|TRBD2|.|17
CASSSTSDHEGTDTQYF
TGTGCCAGCAGCTCGACTAGCGACCATGAAGGCACAGATACGCAGTATTTT
>TRBV4-3|TRBJ2-3|.|.|17
CASSQPSRVSLPDTQYF
TGCGCCAGCAGCCAACCCTCCCGGGTCAGTTTACCAGATACGCAGTATTTT
>TRBV2|TRBJ2-7|TRBD2|.|15
CASRDSGEGSYEQYF
TGTGCCAGCAGGGATAGCGGGGAAGGTTCATACGAGCAGTACTTC
>TRBV5-6|TRBJ2-7|.|.|15
CASSLLARGVYEQYF
TGTGCCAGCAGCTTACTAGCGAGGGGGGTCTACGAGCAGTACTTC
>TRBV5-4|TRBJ2-1|.|few|13
CASSRVELGEQFF
TGTGCCAGCAGCCGCGTAGAGCTAGGTGAGCAGTTCTTC
>TRBV14|TRBJ2-2|TRBD1|.|17
CASSQVWQGANTGELFF
TGTGCCAGCAGCCAAGTTTGGCAGGGGGCGAACACCGGGGAGCTGTTTTTT
>TRBV28|TRBJ1-5|TRBD1|.|15
CASSRTGRHSQPQHF
TGTGCCAGCAGTCGGACAGGCAGGCACAGTCAGCCCCAGCATTTT
>TRBV7-2|TRBJ2-1|TRBD2|.|16
CASSTVSGVSYNEQFF
TGTGCCAGCAGCACCGTCAGCGGGGTCTCCTACAATGAGCAGTTCTTC
>TRBV27|TRBJ2-2|TRBD2|.|16
CASSIIAGENTGELFF
TGTGCCAGCAGTATCATAGCGGGAGAGAACACCGGGGAGCTGTTTTTT
>TRBV6-4|TRBJ2-1|.|.|19
CASSPEDMRRENSYNEQFF
TGTGCCAGCAGCCCGGAAGATATGCGGCGAGAGAACTCCTACAATGAGCAGTTCTTC
>TRBV15|TRBJ1-1|.|once|13
CATSRDRGTEAFF
TGTGCCACCAGCAGAGATCGGGGCACTGAAGCTTTCTTT
>TRBV9|TRBJ1-1|.|.|17
CASSVAPGTRQNTEAFF
TGTGCCAGCAGCGTAGCTCCCGGGACACGTCAGAACACTGAAGCTTTCTTT
>TRBV19|TRBJ2-7|.|few|14
CASRADRSSYEQYF
TGTGCCAGTAGAGCGGACCGGAGCTCCTACGAGCAGTACTTC
>TRBV5-1|TRBJ2-7|TRBD1|.|15
CASSSYRGQSNEQYF
TGCGCCAGCAGCTCGTACAGGGGGCAGAGCAACGAGCAGTACTTC
>TRBV27|TRBJ1-2|TRBD1|.|15
CASSVGTGGNYGYTF
TGTGCCAGCAGTGTCGGGACAGGGGGAAACTATGGCTACACCTTC
>TRBV19|TRBJ1-4|.|few|16
CAKGAPGHYEDEKLFF
TGTGCCAAGGGCGCCCCGGGACATTATGAAGATGAAAAACTGTTTTTT
>TRBV5-4|TRBJ1-3|.|.|14
CASSSTGPGNTIYF
TGTGCCAGCAGCTCCACAGGACCCGGAAACACCATATATTTT
>TRBV7-3|TRBJ1-1|TRBD1|.|14
CASSAGTGNTEAFF
TGTGCCAGCAGCGCCGGGACAGGGAATACTGAAGCTTTCTTT
>TRBV15|TRBJ2-1|TRBD2|.|16
CATSRDMGEGDNEQFF
TGTGCCACCAGCAGAGATATGGGGGAGGGAGACAATGAGCAGTTCTTC
>TRBV11-3|TRBJ2-5|TRBD2|few|14
CASSLGTSAGTQYF
TGTGCCAGCAGCTTAGGGACTAGCGCGGGGACCCAGTACTTC
>TRBV7-2|TRBJ2-7|TRBD1|.|16
CASSLDRGRKAYEQYF
TGTGCCAGCAGCTTGGACAGGGGGCGTAAAGCCTACGAGCAGTACTTC
>TRBV4-3|TRBJ1-1|.|.|16
CASSRNSRAPNTEAFF
TGCGCCAGCAGCCGGAACTCCAGGGCCCCGAACACTGAAGCTTTCTTT
>TRBV28|TRBJ2-7|TRBD2|.|16
CASSSWTSGNPYEQYF
TGTGCCAGCAGTTCCTGGACTAGCGGGAACCCCTACGAGCAGTACTTC
>TRBV6-6|TRBJ2-5|TRBD2|.|15
CASSSPVGGEETQYF
TGTGCCAGCAGTTCCCCGGTTGGGGGGGAAGAGACCCAGTACTTC
>TRBV27|TRBJ2-7|TRBD2|.|16
CASSFTRLAGDYEQYF
TGTGCCAGCAGTTTCACCCGACTAGCGGGAGACTACGAGCAGTACTTC
>TRBV28|TRBJ2-1|.|.|16
CASGWVPGGLYNEQFF
TGTGCCAGCGGGTGGGTTCCTGGAGGACTATACAATGAGCAGTTCTTC
>TRBV7-9|TRBJ2-7|TRBD2|.|15
CASSPLREARYEQYF
TGTGCCAGCAGCCCGCTGCGGGAGGCTAGATACGAGCAGTACTTC
>TRBV4-3|TRBJ2-3|TRBD2|.|18
CASSQGWSSGNSTDTQYF
TGCGCCAGCAGCCAAGGGTGGTCTAGCGGGAATAGCACAGATACGCAGTATTTT
>TRBV4-1|TRBJ2-1|.|.|14
CASSLPSSYNEQFF
TGCGCCAGCAGCCTCCCCAGCTCCTACAATGAGCAGTTCTTC
>TRBV15|TRBJ2-2|TRBD2|.|20
CATSHKTSPRRTSFSGELFF
TGTGCCACCAGCCACAAAACCTCGCCTCGGAGGACTAGCTTTTCCGGGGAGCTGTTTTTT
>TRBV4-2|TRBJ2-3|.|.|16
CASSQDDGEITDTQYF
TGTGCCAGCAGCCAAGATGACGGGGAAATCACAGATACGCAGTATTTT
>TRBV10-3|TRBJ2-7|TRBD2|.|15
CAISESLLAGYEQYF
TGTGCCATCAGTGAGTCGTTGCTAGCGGGGTACGAGCAGTACTTC
>TRBV28|TRBJ2-7|.|few|18
CASSSTSSLGARSYEQYF
TGTGCCAGCAGTTCTACCTCCTCGCTAGGCGCAAGATCCTACGAGCAGTACTTC
>TRBV15|TRBJ1-5|.|once|18
CATSREEEQGHSNQPQHF
TGTGCCACCAGCAGAGAGGAGGAACAGGGCCATAGCAATCAGCCCCAGCATTTT
>TRBV7-2|TRBJ2-7|TRBD2|.|14
CASRPRGLAGEQYF
TGTGCCAGCAGGCCTCGCGGACTAGCGGGAGAGCAGTACTTC
>TRBV6-1|TRBJ2-5|.|.|14
CASRISAAQETQYF
TGTGCCAGCAGAATATCGGCGGCCCAGGAGACCCAGTACTTC
>TRBV7-9|TRBJ1-3|.|.|14
CASSLDILGNTIYF
TGTGCCAGCAGCTTAGACATCCTCGGAAACACCATATATTTT